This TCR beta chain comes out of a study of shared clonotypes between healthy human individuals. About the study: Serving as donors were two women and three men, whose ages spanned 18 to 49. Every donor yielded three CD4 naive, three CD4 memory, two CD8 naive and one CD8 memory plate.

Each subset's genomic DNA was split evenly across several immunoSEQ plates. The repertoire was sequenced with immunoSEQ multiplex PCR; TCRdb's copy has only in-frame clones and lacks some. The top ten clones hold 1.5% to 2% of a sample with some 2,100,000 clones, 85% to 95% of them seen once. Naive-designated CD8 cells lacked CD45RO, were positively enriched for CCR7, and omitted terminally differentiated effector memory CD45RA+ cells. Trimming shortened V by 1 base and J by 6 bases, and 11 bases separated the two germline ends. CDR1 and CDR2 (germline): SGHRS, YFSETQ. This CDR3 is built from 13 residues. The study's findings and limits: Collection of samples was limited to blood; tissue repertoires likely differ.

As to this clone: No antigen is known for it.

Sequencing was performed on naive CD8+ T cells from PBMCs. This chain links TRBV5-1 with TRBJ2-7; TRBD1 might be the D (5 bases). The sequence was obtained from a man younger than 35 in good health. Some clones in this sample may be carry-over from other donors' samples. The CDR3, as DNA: TGCGCCAGCAGCTTGCCAGCCAGGGCCGAGCAGTACTTC. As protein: CASSLPARAEQYF. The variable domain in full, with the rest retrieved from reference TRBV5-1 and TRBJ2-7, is KAGVTQTPRYLIKTRGQQVTLSCSPISGHRSVSWYQQTPGQGLQFLFEYFSETQRNKGNFPGRFSGRQFSNSRSEMNVSTLELGDSALYLCASSLPARAEQYFGPGTRLTVT.